These 20 T cell receptor beta chains came from one sample sequenced in a study of shared clonotypes between healthy human individuals. The data were produced by immunoSEQ multiplex PCR, yet TCRdb's version contains in-frame clones alone and is incomplete. Altogether around 2.1 million clones are present, nearly 97% being singletons, with the ten largest covering 0.13%. The sequenced material came from naive CD4+ T cells sorted from blood. Documented subset: CD45RA+ positively selected. The source is a man aged 18 to 35 in good health.

The V and J genes are TRBV6-6 and TRBJ1-2; D call uncertain. Germline CDR1 MNHNY, CDR2 SVGAGI (reference sequence). Trimming stripped 2 bases from V and 8 bases from J, with 12 bases between. The CDR3 covers 13 residues. The CDR3 protein is CASSYGPLRGYTF. In nucleotides, the CDR3 is TGTGCCAGCAGTTACGGGCCGCTCAGGGGCTACACCTTC.

This chain connects TRBV19 to TRBJ1-5, with TRBD1 as a possible D gene (5 bases). The CDR3 is 20 amino acids. Trimming removed 1 base from V and 0 bases from J, with 22 bases in between. Germline V lookup: CDR1 LNHDA, CDR2 SQIVND (reference sequence). CDR3 in amino acids: CASSIGWQGGGRYSNQPQHF. The CDR3 nucleotides read TGTGCCAGTAGTATAGGCTGGCAGGGAGGCGGAAGATATAGCAATCAGCCCCAGCATTTT. The complete variable domain, with remaining parts taken from reference TRBV19 and TRBJ1-5, reads DGGITQSPKYLFRKEGQNVTLSCEQNLNHDAMYWYRQDPGQGLRLIYYSQIVNDFQKGDIAEGYSVSREKKESFPLTVTSAQKNPTAFYLCASSIGWQGGGRYSNQPQHFGDGTRLSIL.

The chain links TRBV28 to TRBJ1-5, with D hard to call. Trimming removed 5 bases from V and 8 bases from J, with 25 bases in between. The CDR3 covers 17 residues. Looked up from germline, CDR1 is MDHEN and CDR2 is SYDVKM. The CDR3 spells CASSPDPGPLRGKPQHF. In DNA, the CDR3 is TGTGCCAGCAGTCCGGACCCCGGGCCACTTAGAGGGAAGCCCCAGCATTTT.

Concerning this clone itself: Other DNA sequences in the sample encode the same CDR3. The J gene is TRBJ1-4, the V gene TRBV30; no reliable D call. With 0 bases removed from V and 0 bases from J, the gap between germline ends came to 8 bases. This CDR3 region has 15 residues. Germline V gives CDR1 GTSNPN, CDR2 SVGIG (reference sequence). The CDR3 here is CAWSVGGTTNEKLFF. DNA of the CDR3: TGTGCCTGGAGTGTGGGAGGCACAACTAATGAAAAACTGTTTTTT. Full variable domain (remainder filled in from reference TRBV30 and TRBJ1-4): SQTIHQWPATLVQPVGSPLSLECTVEGTSNPNLYWYRQAAGRGLQLLFYSVGIGQISSEVPQNLSASRPQDRQFILSSKKLLLSDSGFYLCAWSVGGTTNEKLFFGSGTQLSVL.

The rearrangement links TRBV6-5 to TRBJ2-3; TRBD2 matches at 12 bases. J gave up 0 bases and V 4 bases, and 2 bases lay outside the gene matches. Germline lookup yields CDR1 MNHEY and CDR2 SVGAGI. CDR3 length: 16 residues. DNA of the CDR3: TGTGCCAGCAGTTTACTAGCGGGGGGAAGCACAGATACGCAGTATTTT. Encoded protein: CASSLLAGGSTDTQYF.

The chain recombines TRBV7-8 with TRBJ1-5; tentative D call: TRBD1 (6 bases). Germline loops: CDR1 SGHVS, CDR2 FQNEAQ. V was cut by 5 bases and J by 3 bases, with 20 bases left in between. CDR3 length: 17 residues. CDR3 DNA sequence: TGTGCCAGCAGCCCTGGTTTGGCAGGGGTTATCAATCAGCCCCAGCATTTT. Translation: CASSPGLAGVINQPQHF. The variable domain in full, with the rest retrieved from reference TRBV7-8 and TRBJ1-5, is GAGVSQSPRYKVAKRGQDVALRCDPISGHVSLFWYQQALGQGPEFLTYFQNEAQLDKSGLPSDRFFAERPEGSVSTLKIQRTQQEDSAVYLCASSPGLAGVINQPQHFGDGTRLSIL.

This clone has just a few counts. The V and J genes are TRBV4-1 and TRBJ1-1; 9 bases are shared with TRBD1. The CDR3 covers 16 residues. V was pared by 3 bases and J by 7 bases, with 12 bases of the junction left unmatched. Germline assignment: CDR1 MGHRA and CDR2 YSYEKL. CDR3 amino acids: CASSQGGQGVSDEAFF. The CDR3 DNA is TGCGCCAGCAGCCAGGGGGGACAGGGAGTGTCGGATGAAGCTTTCTTT.

J is TRBJ2-4 and V is TRBV2, with TRBD1 matching over 12 bases. CDR3 size: 14 residues. Germline V gene data show CDR1 as SNHLY and CDR2 as FYNNEI. V shed 3 bases and J 8 bases; nucleotides not matched to a gene: 2. The CDR3 DNA follows: TGTGCCAGCAGTGAGGGACAGGGGGCCCACATTCAGTACTTC. Its protein product is CASSEGQGAHIQYF.

The J gene is TRBJ2-5, the V gene TRBV5-1, with 12 bases lining up with TRBD2. Germline V CDR1 and CDR2: SGHRS, YFSETQ. The CDR3 loop spans 15 amino acids. The ends lost 2 bases at V and 5 bases at J; junction bases unmatched: 4. The CDR3 sequence is CASSFLAGGFETQYF. CDR3 nucleotides: TGCGCCAGCAGCTTCCTAGCGGGGGGGTTTGAGACCCAGTACTTC.

This clone has a single count. V gene TRBV5-6 combines with J gene TRBJ1-3; 9 bases are a match to TRBD1. The J segment lost 4 bases and the V segment lost 4 bases, leaving 15 bases of the junction unmatched. The CDR3 runs to 18 residues. From germline, CDR1 is SGHDT and CDR2 YYEEEE. CDR3 sequence (DNA): TGTGCCAGCAGCGCGGGACAGGGCTCCAGATCCTCCGGAAACACCATATATTTT. Its translation: CASSAGQGSRSSGNTIYF.

With regard to this clone: Additional DNA sequences in this sample encode the identical CDR3. V usage is TRBV7-2 and J usage is TRBJ2-2; the match to TRBD1 covers 10 bases. Unmatched junction bases numbered 0, after V lost 3 bases and J lost 5 bases. Germline V gene sequence: CDR1 SGHTA, CDR2 FQGNSA. The CDR3 totals 14 residues. CDR3 region: CASSLDRGTGELFF. The CDR3 DNA follows: TGTGCCAGCAGCTTGGACAGGGGGACCGGGGAGCTGTTTTTT.

This clone was picked up a small number of times. This chain connects TRBV6-1 to TRBJ1-6; possibly TRBD1 for D (6 bases). V lost 5 bases and J lost 16, with 15 bases in between. This CDR3 region has 12 residues. The germline V gene encodes CDR1 MNHNS and CDR2 SASEGT. CDR3 in DNA: TGTGCCAGCAGTCCCCCGCAGGGACAACTCCACTTT. As protein: CASSPPQGQLHF.

The chain couples TRBV19 to TRBJ2-1; D is uncertain. CDR1 is LNHDA, CDR2 SQIVND, per germline (reference sequence). The CDR3 sequence is 18 residues long. Between the trimmed V and J ends, which lost 1 base and 10 bases, there was a span of 26 bases. The CDR3 coding sequence is TGTGCCAGTAGTATAGGCTCGTCTTGGGGAACAAACAATGGGGAGCAGTTCTTC. The encoded protein is CASSIGSSWGTNNGEQFF.

The chain couples TRBV10-3 to TRBJ2-1, with a tentative D call TRBD2 (6 bases). Trimming cost V 5 bases and J 4 bases, with 15 bases left between them. The CDR3 length is 15 residues. Germline V gene data show CDR1 as ENHRY and CDR2 as SYGVKD. CDR3 nucleotides: TGTGCCATCAGTTCGACCATCGGGGGATACAATGAGCAGTTCTTC. Protein sequence: CAISSTIGGYNEQFF.

This sequence joins TRBV6-1 and TRBJ2-7; D is perhaps TRBD2 (6 bases). Germline assignment: CDR1 MNHNS and CDR2 SASEGT. The V end was cut by 7 bases, the J end by 4 bases, with 8 bases between. CDR3 length: 11 residues. As DNA, the CDR3 is TGTGCCAGCACCCTAGCGTACGAGCAGTACTTC. Protein product: CASTLAYEQYF.

The table lists this clone with a count of one. The chain has TRBV5-8 and TRBJ2-1; 9 bases align to TRBD2. This CDR3 region has 15 residues. Germline CDR1 is SGHTS and CDR2 is YDEGEE. V shed 0 bases, J shed 4 bases, and the junction held 2 bases outside the gene matches. The DNA for the CDR3 is TGTGCCAGCAGCTTGGAGACTAGCGGATACAATGAGCAGTTCTTC. Residues: CASSLETSGYNEQFF. Full variable domain (remainder filled in from reference TRBV5-8 and TRBJ2-1): EAGVTQSPTHLIKTRGQQATLRCSPISGHTSVYWYQQALGLGLQFLLWYDEGEERNRGNFPPRFSGRQFPNYSSELNVNALELEDSALYLCASSLETSGYNEQFFGPGTRLTVL.

The CDR3: CASSVAYTNEKLFF. CDR3 DNA: TGTGCCAGCAGTGTAGCATACACTAATGAAAAACTGTTTTTT. The chain couples TRBV6-5 to TRBJ1-4; D unclear. Looked up from germline, CDR1 is MNHEY and CDR2 is SVGAGI. CDR3 length: 14 amino acids. V lost 5 bases to trimming and J lost 2 bases, with 9 bases between them.

The genes are TRBV7-2 and TRBJ2-3, with 7 bases fitting TRBD2. The junction had 7 bases not matched to a gene; V was cut back by 1 base and J by 6 bases. The length of the CDR3 is 15 residues. Germline V gene sequence: CDR1 SGHTA, CDR2 FQGNSA. Written as DNA, the CDR3 is TGTGCCAGCAGCTTAGTGGGCGGGAGTTTTGATACGCAGTATTTT. Protein product: CASSLVGGSFDTQYF.

This rearrangement joins TRBV2 to TRBJ2-5; possibly TRBD1 for D (5 bases). The CDR3 consists of 15 residues. Trimming removed 4 bases at V and 5 bases at J, with 17 bases between. CDR1 is SNHLY, CDR2 FYNNEI, per germline. The chain's CDR3 is CASSALGVGLETQYF. The CDR3 DNA reads TGTGCCAGCAGTGCCCTAGGGGTCGGCCTGGAGACCCAGTACTTC.

The rearrangement joins TRBV18 to TRBJ1-5; no firm D call. V was cut by 3 bases and J by 6 bases, with 9 bases left in between. The germline gives CDR1 KGHSH, CDR2 LQKENI. The CDR3 totals 13 residues. CDR3 loop: CASSPGQTQPQHF. The CDR3 DNA follows: TGTGCCAGCTCACCGGGCCAAACTCAGCCCCAGCATTTT.